The 12 T cell receptor beta chains below come from one sample, sequenced in a study of CD8 T cells in Susac syndrome. Random hexamers were used to reverse transcribe the RNA input (about 0.5 to 1 ug). In TCRdb, the immunoSEQ multiplex PCR reads were re-called with MiXCR into one record per CDR3 protein. Of around 140,000 distinct CDR3 sequences listed, around 86% were seen once; the top ten hold roughly 0.53%. The specimen was CD8+ T cells from PBMCs. These receptors all come from a human donor with multiple sclerosis.

The count of this clonotype is one. The J gene is TRBJ2-3, the V gene TRBV27; 12 nucleotides line up with TRBD2. V lost 2 bases, J lost 4 bases, and 7 bases stayed unmatched. The CDR3 is 17 residues long. In germline, CDR1 is MNHEY, CDR2 SMNVEV (reference sequence). In nucleotides, the CDR3 is TGTGCCAGCAGTTTAACTCGGACTAGCGGGGCGCCAGATACGCAGTATTTT. This codes for CASSLTRTSGAPDTQYF.

The chain is built from TRBV9 and TRBJ1-2; D gene uncertain. Trimming stripped 2 bases from V and 2 bases from J, with 7 bases between. The CDR3 is 13 amino acids. Germline assignment: CDR1 SGDLS and CDR2 YYNGEE. This CDR3 reads CASSVGGNYGYTF. The DNA of the CDR3 is TGTGCCAGCAGCGTTGGAGGGAACTATGGCTACACCTTC.

This clonotype was counted once. This chain uses TRBV12-5 with TRBJ1-1; D is perhaps TRBD1 (6 bases). The germline gives CDR1 LGHNT, CDR2 FRNRAP. The CDR3 is 12 amino acids. Trimming removed 4 bases from V and 10 bases from J, with 13 bases in between. This CDR3 is CASGSLGQPAFF. CDR3 sequence (DNA): TGTGCTAGTGGTTCCCTCGGACAGCCAGCTTTCTTT.

This clonotype was seen a few times. The rearrangement uses TRBV24-1 and TRBJ1-2, with 9 bases lining up with TRBD1. From germline, CDR1 is KGHDR and CDR2 SFDVKD. The J segment lost 6 bases and the V segment lost 4 bases, leaving 8 bases of the junction unmatched. CDR3 length: 15 amino acids. In nucleotides, the CDR3 is TGTGCCACCAGTGAATCCCACAGGGGGCGAGATGGCTACACCTTC. Translated: CATSESHRGRDGYTF.

This clonotype was observed a few times. The rearrangement joins TRBV10-3 to TRBJ2-1; 10 bases fit TRBD2. From germline, CDR1 is ENHRY and CDR2 SYGVKD. The trim removed 3 bases at V and 2 bases at J, leaving 10 bases unmatched. The CDR3 spans 18 residues. CDR3 nucleotide sequence: TGTGCCATCAGTGAACCCCTCGAACTAGCGGGACCCTACAATGAGCAGTTCTTC. Its translation is CAISEPLELAGPYNEQFF.

The gene calls are TRBV20-1 and TRBJ2-5; D is uncertain. Germline assignment: CDR1 DFQATT and CDR2 SNEGSKA (reference sequence). CDR3 length equals 13 residues. V lost 3 bases, J lost 1 base, and 9 bases lay in between. In DNA form, the CDR3 reads TGCAGTGCTAGTCAGGTCCTCCAAGAGACCCAGTACTTC. This encodes CSASQVLQETQYF.

The CDR3 region is CSVDLGVGEQYF. In DNA form, the CDR3 reads TGCAGCGTTGATTTGGGGGTGGGCGAGCAGTACTTC. The V call is TRBV29-1, the J call TRBJ2-7; D assignment may be TRBD1 or TRBD2 (5 bases each). The germline CDR1 and CDR2 sequences are SQVTM and ANQGSEA. The CDR3 is made up of 12 amino acids. The V and J ends lost 3 bases and 6 bases respectively, with 12 bases between them.

The J gene is TRBJ2-3, the V gene TRBV6-1; D gene ambiguous. The V and J ends lost 5 bases and 0 bases respectively, with 15 bases between them. The CDR3 is 16 amino acids. Germline lookup yields CDR1 MNHNS and CDR2 SASEGT. This chain's CDR3 is CASSLRPSGSTDTQYF. DNA of the CDR3: TGTGCCAGCAGTCTTCGACCTAGTGGGAGCACAGATACGCAGTATTTT.

The V gene is TRBV7-2, the J gene TRBJ2-1; 13 bases map to TRBD2. The germline CDR1 and CDR2 sequences are SGHTA and FQGNSA. This CDR3 region has 16 residues. The J segment lost 9 bases and the V segment lost 3 bases, leaving 8 bases of the junction unmatched. CDR3: CASSFHTSGRAAEQFF. The CDR3 region has the DNA TGTGCCAGCAGCTTCCACACTAGCGGGAGGGCCGCTGAGCAGTTCTTC.

This clonotype was counted between two and nine times. V and J are TRBV4-3 and TRBJ1-5; TRBD1 aligns across 8 bases. This CDR3 is built from 14 residues. Unmatched junction bases numbered 5, after V lost 4 bases and J lost 6 bases. The germline V gene encodes CDR1 LGHNA and CDR2 YSLEER. The CDR3 DNA reads TGCGCCAGCAGCCCACGACAGGGGAGTCAGCCCCAGCATTTT. The encoded protein is CASSPRQGSQPQHF.

The chain joins TRBV11-2 to TRBJ1-1, with D possibly TRBD1 on 6 matching bases. The length of the CDR3 is 17 residues. V was clipped by 3 bases and J by 0 bases, with 17 bases between them. Germline V gene sequence: CDR1 SGHAT, CDR2 FQNNGV. The CDR3 reads CASSLDMRGGMNTEAFF. The CDR3 DNA reads TGTGCCAGCAGCTTGGATATGAGAGGGGGGATGAACACTGAAGCTTTCTTT.

The chain couples TRBV20-1 to TRBJ2-7; 12 bases are a match to TRBD2. Germline V gene data show CDR1 as DFQATT and CDR2 as SNEGSKA (reference sequence). CDR3 length: 16 amino acids. Trimming cost V 0 bases and J 0 bases; bases outside gene matches: 3. The CDR3 coding sequence is TGCAGTGCTAGAGATGGGACTAGCGGGCACTCCTACGAGCAGTACTTC. It codes for CSARDGTSGHSYEQYF.